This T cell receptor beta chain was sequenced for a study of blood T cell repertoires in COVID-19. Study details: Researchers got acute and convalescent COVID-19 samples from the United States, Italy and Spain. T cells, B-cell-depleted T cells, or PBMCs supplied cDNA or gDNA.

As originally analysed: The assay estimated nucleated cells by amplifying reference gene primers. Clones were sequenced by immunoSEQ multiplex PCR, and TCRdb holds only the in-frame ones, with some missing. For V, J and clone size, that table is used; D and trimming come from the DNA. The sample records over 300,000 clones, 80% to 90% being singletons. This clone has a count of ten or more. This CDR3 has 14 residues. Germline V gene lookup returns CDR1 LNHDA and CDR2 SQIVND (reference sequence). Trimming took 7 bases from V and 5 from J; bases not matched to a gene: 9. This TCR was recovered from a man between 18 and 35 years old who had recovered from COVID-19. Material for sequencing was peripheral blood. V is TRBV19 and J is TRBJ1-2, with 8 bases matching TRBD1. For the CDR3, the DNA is TGTGCCAGTAAGGGCCAGGGGGCTTATTATGGCTACACCTTC. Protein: CASKGQGAYYGYTF.